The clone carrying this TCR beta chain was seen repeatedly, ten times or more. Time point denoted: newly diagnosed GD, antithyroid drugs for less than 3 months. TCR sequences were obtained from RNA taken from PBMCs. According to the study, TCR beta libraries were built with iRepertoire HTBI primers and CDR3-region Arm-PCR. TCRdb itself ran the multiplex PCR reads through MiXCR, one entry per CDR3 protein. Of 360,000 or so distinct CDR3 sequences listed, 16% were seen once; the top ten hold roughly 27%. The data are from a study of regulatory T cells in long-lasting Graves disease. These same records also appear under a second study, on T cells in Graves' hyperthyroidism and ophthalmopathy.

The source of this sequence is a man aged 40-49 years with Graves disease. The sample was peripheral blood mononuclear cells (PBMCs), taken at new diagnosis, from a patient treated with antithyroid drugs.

The CDR3 bases are TGCAGCGTTGAAGGAGTCGCAGGGGGCCGGACTGAAGCTTTCTTT. As protein: CSVEGVAGGRTEAFF. V and J are TRBV29-1 and TRBJ1-1; 8 nucleotides agree with TRBD1. CDR1 SQVTM and CDR2 ANQGSEA come from the germline V gene. The junction had 9 bases not matched to a gene; V was cut back by 1 base and J by 5 bases. The CDR3 has 15 residues.